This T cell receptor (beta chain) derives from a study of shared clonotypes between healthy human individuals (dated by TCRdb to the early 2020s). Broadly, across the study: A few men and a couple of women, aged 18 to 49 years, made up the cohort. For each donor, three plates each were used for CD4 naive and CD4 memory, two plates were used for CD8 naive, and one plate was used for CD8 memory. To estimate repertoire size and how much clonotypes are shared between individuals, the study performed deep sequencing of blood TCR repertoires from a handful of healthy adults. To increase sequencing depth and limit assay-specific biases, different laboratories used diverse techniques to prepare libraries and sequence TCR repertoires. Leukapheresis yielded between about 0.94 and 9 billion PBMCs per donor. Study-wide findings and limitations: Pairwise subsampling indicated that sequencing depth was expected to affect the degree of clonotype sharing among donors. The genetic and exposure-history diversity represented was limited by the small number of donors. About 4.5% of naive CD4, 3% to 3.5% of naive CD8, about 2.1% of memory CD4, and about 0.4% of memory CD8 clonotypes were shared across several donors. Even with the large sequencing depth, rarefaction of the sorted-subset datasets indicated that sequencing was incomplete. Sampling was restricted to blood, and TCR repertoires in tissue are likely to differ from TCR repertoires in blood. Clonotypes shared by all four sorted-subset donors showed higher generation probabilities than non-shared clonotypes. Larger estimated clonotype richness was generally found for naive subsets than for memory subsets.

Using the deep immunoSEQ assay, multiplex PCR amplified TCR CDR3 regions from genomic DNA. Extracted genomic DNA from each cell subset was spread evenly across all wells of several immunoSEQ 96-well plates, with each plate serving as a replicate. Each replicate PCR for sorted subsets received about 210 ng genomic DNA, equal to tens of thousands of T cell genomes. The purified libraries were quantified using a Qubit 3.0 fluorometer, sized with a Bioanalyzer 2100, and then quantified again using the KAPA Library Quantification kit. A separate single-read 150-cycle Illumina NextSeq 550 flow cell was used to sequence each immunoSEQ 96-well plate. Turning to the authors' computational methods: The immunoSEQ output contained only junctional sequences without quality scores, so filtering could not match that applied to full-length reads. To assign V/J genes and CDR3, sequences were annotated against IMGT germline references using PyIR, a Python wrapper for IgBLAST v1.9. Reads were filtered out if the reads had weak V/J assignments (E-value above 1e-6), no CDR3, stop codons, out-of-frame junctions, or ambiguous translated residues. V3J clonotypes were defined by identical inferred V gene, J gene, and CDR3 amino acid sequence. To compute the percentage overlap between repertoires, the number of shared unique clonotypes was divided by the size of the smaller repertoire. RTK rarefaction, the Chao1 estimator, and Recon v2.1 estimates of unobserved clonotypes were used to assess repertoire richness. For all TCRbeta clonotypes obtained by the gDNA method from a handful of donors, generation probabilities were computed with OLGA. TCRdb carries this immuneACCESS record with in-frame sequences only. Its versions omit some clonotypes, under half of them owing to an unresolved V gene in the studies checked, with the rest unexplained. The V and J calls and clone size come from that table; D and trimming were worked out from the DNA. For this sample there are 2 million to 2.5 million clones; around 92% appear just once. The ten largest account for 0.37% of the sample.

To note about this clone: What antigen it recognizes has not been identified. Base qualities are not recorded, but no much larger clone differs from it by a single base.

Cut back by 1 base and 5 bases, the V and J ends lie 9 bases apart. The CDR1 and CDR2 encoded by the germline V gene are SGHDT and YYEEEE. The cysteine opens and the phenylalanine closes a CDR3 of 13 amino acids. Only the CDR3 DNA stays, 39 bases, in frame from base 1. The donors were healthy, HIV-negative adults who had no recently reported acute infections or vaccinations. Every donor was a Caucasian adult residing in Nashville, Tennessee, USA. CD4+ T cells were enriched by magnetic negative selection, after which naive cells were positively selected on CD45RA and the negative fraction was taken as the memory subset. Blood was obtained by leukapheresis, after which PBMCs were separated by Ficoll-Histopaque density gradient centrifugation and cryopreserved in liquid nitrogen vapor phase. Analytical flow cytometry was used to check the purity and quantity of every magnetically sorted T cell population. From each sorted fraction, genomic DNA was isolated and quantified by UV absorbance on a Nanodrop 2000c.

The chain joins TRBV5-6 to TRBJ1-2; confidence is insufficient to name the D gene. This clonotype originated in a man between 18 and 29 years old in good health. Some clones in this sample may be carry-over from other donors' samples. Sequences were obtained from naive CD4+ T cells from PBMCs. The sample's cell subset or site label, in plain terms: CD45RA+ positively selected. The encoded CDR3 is CASSLRVVYGYTF. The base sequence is TGTGCCAGCAGCTTGCGGGTCGTATATGGCTACACCTTC.